These 21 T cell receptor beta chains were all obtained from the same sample, sequenced in a study of T cells after yellow fever vaccination. TCRdb recomputed calls from the 5' RACE reads with MiXCR, one row per CDR3 protein. Among approximately 550,000 distinct CDR3 sequences listed, about a fifth were seen once. This specimen consisted of PBMCs, obtained 15 days after the yellow fever booster vaccination. These receptors originate from a man aged 25-45 years who received the YFV17D yellow fever vaccine.

This clonotype has just a few counts. CDR3 loop: CSARDPRGTDTQYF. CDR3 DNA: TGCAGTGCTAGAGATCCGCGGGGCACAGATACGCAGTATTTT. V and J are TRBV20-1 and TRBJ2-3; possibly TRBD2 for D (5 bases). The germline gives CDR1 DFQATT, CDR2 SNEGSKA (reference sequence). The V gene lost 0 bases and the J gene lost 1 base, with 8 bases spanning the gap. The CDR3 totals 14 residues.

This clonotype was recorded a few times. This chain links TRBV28 with TRBJ2-7; no reliable D call. The CDR3 spans 15 residues. The V gene lost 7 bases and the J gene lost 3 bases, with 19 bases spanning the gap. Germline CDR1 MDHEN, CDR2 SYDVKM. The CDR3 protein is CASTDNGLLGYEQYF. The CDR3 region has the DNA TGTGCCAGCACCGACAATGGGTTACTGGGCTACGAGCAGTACTTC.

The chain joins TRBV29-1 to TRBJ2-3; D unresolved. The CDR3 runs 11 residues. CDR1 is SQVTM, CDR2 ANQGSEA, per germline. Trimming left V 4 bases short and J 6 bases short, with 8 bases between. The CDR3 is CSVGSPDTQYF. In DNA, the CDR3 is TGCAGCGTTGGGTCCCCGGATACGCAGTATTTT.

The chain employs TRBV20-1 and TRBJ1-2; weak D call: TRBD1 (5 bases). The CDR3 contains 11 residues. Per the germline V gene, CDR1 is DFQATT and CDR2 is SNEGSKA (reference sequence). The CDR3 DNA reads TGCAGGGGGGGGGAAGGCTATGGCTACACCTTC. This translates into CRGGEGYGYTF.

The chain employs TRBV7-7 and TRBJ2-2, with 8 bases fitting TRBD2. Germline values: CDR1 SSHAT, CDR2 FNYEAQ (reference sequence). V trimming: 2 bases; J trimming: 6 bases; junction bases outside the gene matches: 8. CDR3 length equals 16 residues. CDR3 protein: CASSLTTLTSAGELFF. The DNA of the CDR3 is TGTGCCAGCAGCTTAACTACTCTGACTAGCGCCGGGGAGCTGTTTTTT.

This clonotype came up a few times. The chain is built from TRBV29-1 and TRBJ2-1, with 9 positions matching TRBD1. The CDR3 has 14 amino acids. J lost 5 bases, V lost 7 bases, and 9 bases had no gene match. Germline CDR1 is SQVTM and CDR2 is ANQGSEA. This CDR3 is CSAKPGTGNNEQFF. The CDR3 bases are TGCAGCGCCAAGCCCGGGACAGGGAACAATGAGCAGTTCTTC.

This clonotype showed up just a few times. The rearrangement uses TRBV24-1 and TRBJ2-1; D is unresolved. The CDR3 has 17 residues. Trimming cost V 5 bases and J 0 bases, with 16 bases left between them. CDR1 is KGHDR, CDR2 SFDVKD, per germline. This chain's CDR3 is CATSAQADSSSYNEQFF. The DNA for the CDR3 is TGTGCCACCAGTGCCCAGGCCGACTCTAGCTCCTACAATGAGCAGTTCTTC.

The chain has TRBV3-1 and TRBJ2-7; 11 bases are a match to TRBD2. The CDR3 length is 15 residues. Trimming removed 4 bases from V and 3 bases from J; junction bases left unmatched: 5. CDR1 and CDR2 (germline): LGHDT, YNNKEL (reference sequence). The CDR3 reads CASSPRTSGFYEQYF. The CDR3 DNA is TGTGCCAGCAGCCCTAGGACTAGCGGGTTCTACGAGCAGTACTTC.

There are a few counts of this clonotype. This rearrangement joins TRBV11-1 to TRBJ2-2; D call uncertain. CDR3 length: 19 residues. V was clipped by 10 bases and J by 0 bases, with 27 bases between them. Germline CDR1 and CDR2: SGHAT and FQDESV (reference sequence). The CDR3 DNA follows: TGTGCCATCCCCCCCGCCCCGCAGACACTCGTTGCGAACACCGGGGAGCTGTTTTTT. This sequence encodes CAIPPAPQTLVANTGELFF. The full variable domain, rest sourced from reference TRBV11-1 and TRBJ2-2, is EAEVAQSPRYKITEKSQAVAFWCDPISGHATLYWYRQILGQGPELLVQFQDESVVDDSQLPKDRFSAERLKGVDSTLKIQPAELGDSAMYLCAIPPAPQTLVANTGELFFGEGSRLTVL.

This clonotype was seen a handful of times. The chain couples TRBV11-2 to TRBJ2-1; 9 bases map to TRBD1. V gave up 5 bases and J gave up 7 bases; unmatched junction bases: 9. This CDR3 has 15 residues. Germline CDR1 SGHAT, CDR2 FQNNGV. CDR3 bases: TGTGCCAGCAGCCACCGGGGACAGGGAAAGAATGAGCAGTTCTTC. Protein: CASSHRGQGKNEQFF. The full variable domain, in which reference TRBV11-2 and TRBJ2-1 provide the parts outside the CDR3, is EAGVAQSPRYKIIEKRQSVAFWCNPISGHATLYWYQQILGQGPKLLIQFQNNGVVDDSQLPKDRFSAERLKGVDSTLKIQPAKLEDSAVYLCASSHRGQGKNEQFFGPGTRLTVL.

The rearrangement uses TRBV20-1 and TRBJ2-4, with D unresolved. CDR1 is DFQATT, CDR2 SNEGSKA, per germline (reference sequence). The CDR3 is made up of 15 amino acids. Trimming removed 4 bases at V and 0 bases at J, with 13 bases between. The CDR3 sequence is CSATRAPLAKNIQYF. CDR3 in DNA: TGCAGTGCTACCCGAGCCCCACTAGCCAAAAACATTCAGTACTTC.

V and J are TRBV5-1 and TRBJ2-3; D not resolved. The CDR3 runs to 14 residues. V was pared by 5 bases and J by 0 bases, with 10 bases between. The germline CDR1 and CDR2 sequences are SGHRS and YFSETQ. DNA of the CDR3: TGCGCCAGCAGGGTTGGTCGGAGCACAGATACGCAGTATTTT. Translated: CASRVGRSTDTQYF.

As DNA, the CDR3 is TGCAGTGCTAGAGATCCTTGGGGATTAGTTGAGACCCAGTACTTC. This sequence encodes CSARDPWGLVETQYF. V gene TRBV20-1 combines with J gene TRBJ2-5; no clear D. Deletions cut 0 bases from V and 5 bases from J, with 16 bases between. The germline V gene encodes CDR1 DFQATT and CDR2 SNEGSKA (reference sequence). This CDR3 contains 15 residues.

The sample holds many counts of this clonotype. The gene calls are TRBV5-1 and TRBJ2-1, with 8 bases identical to TRBD1. Trimming cost V 5 bases and J 6 bases; bases outside gene matches: 10. CDR1 and CDR2 (germline): SGHRS, YFSETQ. The CDR3 length is 15 residues. CDR3 sequence reads: CASRQPGQATNEQFF. The CDR3 DNA follows: TGCGCCAGCAGACAACCGGGACAGGCGACCAATGAGCAGTTCTTC. Together with reference TRBV5-1 and TRBJ2-1, the CDR3 gives the full variable domain: KAGVTQTPRYLIKTRGQQVTLSCSPISGHRSVSWYQQTPGQGLQFLFEYFSETQRNKGNFPGRFSGRQFSNSRSEMNVSTLELGDSALYLCASRQPGQATNEQFFGPGTRLTVL.

This sequence joins TRBV6-1 and TRBJ2-7; D call uncertain. V was cut by 7 bases and J by 0 bases, with 13 bases left in between. Germline V gene lookup returns CDR1 MNHNS and CDR2 SASEGT. The CDR3 loop spans 14 amino acids. The CDR3 is CASMGATYSYEQYF. The CDR3 DNA sequence: TGTGCCAGCATGGGCGCTACCTACTCCTACGAGCAGTACTTC.

This clonotype was seen more than once but under ten times. The chain joins TRBV14 to TRBJ2-1; 9 nucleotides line up with TRBD2. The CDR3 is 16 amino acids. V dropped 3 bases and J dropped 0; count of bases not matched to a gene: 3. Germline V CDR1 and CDR2: SGHDN, FVKESK. In nucleotides, the CDR3 is TGTGCCAGCAGCCAGAATAGCGGGAGCTCCTACAATGAGCAGTTCTTC. As protein: CASSQNSGSSYNEQFF.

This clonotype was detected many times. The chain links TRBV4-3 to TRBJ2-7; D assignment may be TRBD1 or TRBD2 (5 bases each). The CDR3 covers 16 residues. V was trimmed by 2 bases and J by 1 base, leaving 15 bases between them. Germline lookup yields CDR1 LGHNA and CDR2 YSLEER. CDR3 sequence: CASSQTLLEGSYEQYF. In nucleotides, the CDR3 is TGCGCCAGCAGCCAAACGCTCCTAGAGGGGTCCTACGAGCAGTACTTC.

V gene TRBV5-1 combines with J gene TRBJ1-3; D perhaps matches TRBD1 (5 bases). The CDR3 is 17 amino acids. V dropped 3 bases and J dropped 2 bases, with 18 bases sitting between them. Germline V gene data show CDR1 as SGHRS and CDR2 as YFSETQ. The CDR3 DNA follows: TGCGCCAGCAGCTCTACGACTCCGCTGGGGCCTGGAAACACCATATATTTT. Translated, it gives CASSSTTPLGPGNTIYF.

This clonotype has only a few counts. The rearrangement joins TRBV6-1 to TRBJ2-5, with 7 bases fitting TRBD2. Per the germline V gene, CDR1 is MNHNS and CDR2 is SASEGT. J was trimmed by 2 bases and V by 6 bases; bases with no gene match: 9. The CDR3 has 15 residues. The DNA of the CDR3 is TGTGCCAGCAGCCTTTGGGGGGGAGCGCAAGAGACCCAGTACTTC. Its protein is CASSLWGGAQETQYF.

This clonotype has a handful of counts. This chain links TRBV7-9 with TRBJ2-7; 7 bases line up with TRBD1. Germline V gene lookup returns CDR1 SEHNR and CDR2 FQNEAQ (reference sequence). V was clipped by 7 bases and J by 1 base; unmatched bases: 7. The CDR3 has 14 residues. The CDR3 reads CASNTRDSSYEQYF. The DNA of the CDR3 is TGTGCCAGCAACACCCGGGACAGTTCCTACGAGCAGTACTTC.

The chain carries TRBV6-2 or TRBV6-3 and TRBJ2-7, with D perhaps TRBD1 (5 bases). Trimming left V 4 bases short and J 7 bases short, with 11 bases between. The germline gives CDR1 MNHEY, CDR2 SVGEGT. This CDR3 comprises 12 residues. For the CDR3, the DNA is TGTGCCAGCAGTTCCAGGGTAAGGGAGCAGTACTTC. Amino acid sequence: CASSSRVREQYF.